The clone carrying this TCR beta chain was counted many times. Its target is not known. The data derive from a study of T cells in Graves' hyperthyroidism and ophthalmopathy. Study-wide results and limits: A 13 V-J model separated ophthalmopathy from stable hyperthyroidism.

Patients aged 18 to 65 had newly diagnosed hyperthyroidism that had lasted under 2 months. Fresh peripheral blood, roughly 9.3 ml, was the source of the PBMCs. Germline CDR1 reads DFQATT; CDR2 reads SNEGSKA (reference sequence). With V trimmed by 5 bases and J by 4 bases, 16 bases remained unmatched. This CDR3 contains 16 residues. From RNA transcripts, TCR beta CDR3 regions were amplified. HTBI primers were used for first-round RT-PCR of the TCR CDR3. Each CDR3 protein is one row after TCRdb ran MiXCR on the multiplex PCR reads. The table lists fewer than 900,000 distinct CDR3 sequences, 15% to 20% of them singletons.

The chain carries TRBV20-1 and TRBJ2-7; 8 positions match TRBD2. Source material: blood. The source of this sequence is a woman in her forties or fifties with Graves' hyperthyroidism that later progressed to Graves' ophthalmopathy. The DNA for the CDR3 is TGCAGTGCTGGGGACGGGGGGGCGACCCATCCGTACGAGCAGTACTTC. It codes for CSAGDGGATHPYEQYF.